Each of the 11 T cell receptor beta chains below was sequenced from the same sample in a study of response to subunit inactivated influenza vaccine (dated by TCRdb to between 2018 and 2020). To prepare the library, RT-PCR was applied. This sample was sequenced with an Illumina HiSeq 2500. The public reads were run again by TCRdb, first through fastp at Q25 and then through MiXCR, and only productive beta chains were kept. Each CDR3 protein appears once, grouped with its most common genes and DNA. This sample holds about 620,000 distinct CDR3 sequences; 12% were observed only once. The ten largest make up 9.5% to 13% of the sample. The sequencing used PBMCs from blood, collected on the day of vaccination. These receptors were collected from a man aged 45 to 65 who received an inactivated influenza vaccine. Donor details come from another sample of the same person, matched by shared clones.

This chain connects TRBV7-2 to TRBJ2-4; D possibly corresponds to TRBD1 (6 bases). The V gene's germline CDR1 is SGHTA and CDR2 FQGNSA. Trimming shortened V by 3 bases and J by 2 bases, and 14 bases separated the two germline ends. The CDR3 loop spans 16 amino acids. CDR3 bases: TGTGCCAGCAGCTTTAGACAGGTTGGGACCAAAAACATTCAGTACTTC. Residues: CASSFRQVGTKNIQYF.

The genes are TRBV7-2 and TRBJ1-3; D unclear. Trimming took 3 bases from V and 0 from J, leaving 9 bases between them. Germline values: CDR1 SGHTA, CDR2 FQGNSA. The length of the CDR3 is 15 residues. CDR3 nucleotides: TGTGCCAGCAGCTTTCGTCACAGCTCTGGAAACACCATATATTTT. Its translation: CASSFRHSSGNTIYF. Based on the CDR3 plus reference TRBV7-2 and TRBJ1-3, the full variable domain is GAGVSQSPSNKVTEKGKDVELRCDPISGHTALYWYRQSLGQGLEFLIYFQGNSAPDKSGLPSDRFSAERTGGSVSTLTIQRTQQEDSAVYLCASSFRHSSGNTIYFGEGSWLTVV.

This clonotype was counted only a few times. This sequence joins TRBV27 and TRBJ2-7, with a weak D call TRBD2 (6 bases). From germline, CDR1 is MNHEY and CDR2 SMNVEV (reference sequence). The V and J ends lost 3 bases and 3 bases respectively, with 9 bases between them. The CDR3 length is 13 residues. The chain's CDR3 is CASSFNGGYEQYF. The CDR3 DNA is TGTGCCAGCAGTTTTAACGGGGGCTACGAGCAGTACTTC.

V and J are TRBV6-5 and TRBJ2-3, with TRBD2 identical over 11 bases. The ends lost 3 bases at V and 5 bases at J; junction bases unmatched: 7. CDR1 MNHEY and CDR2 SVGAGI come from the germline V gene. The CDR3 consists of 16 residues. This chain's CDR3 is CASSYSGGAGGDTQYF. The CDR3 DNA sequence: TGTGCCAGCAGTTATAGCGGGGGGGCCGGGGGAGATACGCAGTATTTT.

The V and J genes are TRBV3-1 and TRBJ2-7, with a tentative D call TRBD1 (6 bases). Germline CDR1 is LGHDT and CDR2 is YNNKEL (reference sequence). The CDR3 has 14 residues. V dropped 0 bases and J dropped 2 bases, with 8 bases sitting between them. The CDR3 spells CASSQEGAAYEQYF. The CDR3 region has the DNA TGTGCCAGCAGCCAAGAGGGGGCAGCCTACGAGCAGTACTTC.

This chain links TRBV3-1 with TRBJ2-3; D unresolved. The germline gives CDR1 LGHDT, CDR2 YNNKEL (reference sequence). The CDR3 sequence is 14 residues long. V was pared by 3 bases and J by 4 bases, with 11 bases between. The CDR3 region has the DNA TGTGCCAGCAGCCAGGGTCCGGACGCAGATACGCAGTATTTT. Translating gives CASSQGPDADTQYF.

The chain links TRBV2 to TRBJ2-3; weak D call: TRBD2 (7 bases). CDR3 size: 16 residues. Germline-derived CDR1 and CDR2 are SNHLY and FYNNEI. Trimming pared 7 bases from V and 4 bases from J, leaving 21 bases between. The CDR3 DNA follows: TGTGCCAGCACTGCCCGATGGGGGGGCCCCGCAGATACGCAGTATTTT. Translated: CASTARWGGPADTQYF.

In this sample, this clonotype turned up a few times. The rearrangement joins TRBV5-5 to TRBJ1-2; D not certain. The CDR3 totals 15 residues. V lost 5 bases, J lost 5 bases, and 19 bases lay in between. Looked up from germline, CDR1 is SGHKS and CDR2 is YYEKEE (reference sequence). This chain's CDR3 is CASRESLGKGYGYTF. The CDR3 DNA is TGTGCCAGCAGAGAAAGTCTGGGGAAGGGTTATGGCTACACCTTC.

J is TRBJ2-5 and V is TRBV5-1; D is uncertain. V was cut by 7 bases and J by 2 bases, with 6 bases left in between. The germline V gene has CDR1 SGHRS and CDR2 YFSETQ. The CDR3 totals 11 residues. CDR3 nucleotide sequence: TGCGCCAGCGCCCAACAAGAGACCCAGTACTTC. It specifies CASAQQETQYF.

The V and J genes are TRBV6-1 and TRBJ2-7; 11 nucleotides line up with TRBD1. The trim removed 6 bases at V and 0 bases at J, leaving 4 bases unmatched. The germline V gene encodes CDR1 MNHNS and CDR2 SASEGT. The CDR3 totals 15 residues. CDR3 protein: CASRRDRGISYEQYF. The CDR3 DNA is TGTGCCAGCAGACGGGACAGGGGGATCTCCTACGAGCAGTACTTC.

Many counts were recorded for this clonotype. The V and J genes are TRBV7-6 and TRBJ2-2; weak D call: TRBD2 (5 bases). Germline CDR1 is SGHVS and CDR2 is FNYEAQ. The CDR3 spans 16 residues. Trimming stripped 7 bases from V and 7 bases from J, with 22 bases between. As DNA, the CDR3 is TGTGCCAGCACCTCCATATCCCCTGAAGGAGGCGGGGAGCTGTTTTTT. Its protein is CASTSISPEGGGELFF.